This entry describes one T cell receptor (beta chain). The antigen remains unidentified. CDR1 and CDR2 (germline): LGHNA, YNFKEQ. Losses at the gene ends were 4 bases for V and 0 bases for J; bases not matched to a gene: 1. The CDR3 length is 14 residues. Sequencing was performed with immunoSEQ multiplex PCR; in TCRdb, only in-frame clones are kept and a portion is missing. In the table there are some 110,000 clones, 75% to 95% of which are singletons. The data derive from a study of graft-versus-host responses after intestinal transplantation. The material sequenced was unstimulated CD4+ T cells sorted from spleen or lymph node cells, taken before intestinal transplant. The chain recombines TRBV4-2 with TRBJ2-7, with TRBD2 matching over 9 bases. This receptor was obtained from a human donor who received an intestinal transplant. CDR3 amino acids: CASSRSGSSYEQYF. CDR3 DNA: TGTGCCAGCAGCCGTAGCGGGAGCTCCTACGAGCAGTACTTC.